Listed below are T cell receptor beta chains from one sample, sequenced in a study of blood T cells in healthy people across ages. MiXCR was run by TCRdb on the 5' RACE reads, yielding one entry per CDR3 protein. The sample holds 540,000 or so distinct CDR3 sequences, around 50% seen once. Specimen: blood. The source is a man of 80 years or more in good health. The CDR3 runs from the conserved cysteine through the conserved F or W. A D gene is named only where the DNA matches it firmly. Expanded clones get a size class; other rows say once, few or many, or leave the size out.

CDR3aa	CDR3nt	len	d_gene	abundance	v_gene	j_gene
CASLKQGIGTEAFF	TGTGCCAGCCTCAAACAGGGTATAGGGACTGAAGCTTTCTTT	14	-	-	TRBV7-2	TRBJ1-1
CASSPVDGGGPDTQYF	TGTGCCAGCAGCCCTGTCGATGGCGGGGGGCCAGATACGCAGTATTTT	16	TRBD2	-	TRBV4-2	TRBJ2-3
CSARDQEGETQYF	TGCAGTGCTAGAGATCAGGAGGGGGAGACCCAGTACTTC	13	-	many	TRBV20-1	TRBJ2-5
CASSPGTLYNEQFF	TGTGCCAGCAGCCCCGGGACTTTGTACAATGAGCAGTTCTTC	14	-	-	TRBV7-9	TRBJ2-1
CSASGQTNANTGELFF	TGCAGTGCTAGTGGGCAGACCAACGCGAACACCGGGGAGCTGTTTTTT	16	-	-	TRBV20-1	TRBJ2-2
CASSRDSSDTQYF	TGTGCCAGTAGCCGCGACAGTTCTGATACGCAGTATTTT	13	-	-	TRBV7-2	TRBJ2-3
CSVWGSSEQYF	TGCAGTGTTTGGGGGTCCAGCGAGCAGTACTTC	11	-	-	TRBV20-1	TRBJ2-7
CASNIPQRPGSEQYF	TGTGCCAGCAATATACCACAGCGCCCGGGGTCCGAGCAGTACTTC	15	-	few	TRBV7-2	TRBJ2-7
CSARPRGVTNEKLFF	TGCAGTGCTAGACCTAGGGGGGTAACTAATGAAAAACTGTTTTTT	15	-	once	TRBV20-1	TRBJ1-4
CSSRTGNYGYTF	TGCAGTTCTAGGACAGGGAACTATGGCTACACCTTC	12	TRBD1	once	TRBV29-1	TRBJ1-2
CASGAYRAGQTQYF	TGTGCTAGTGGTGCCTACAGGGCTGGGCAGACCCAGTACTTC	14	-	few	TRBV12-5	TRBJ2-5
CASSSGGDTQYF	TGTGCCAGCAGCTCAGGGGGGGATACGCAGTATTTT	12	-	many	TRBV7-2	TRBJ2-3
CASSPAGGLNEQFF	TGTGCCAGCAGTCCAGCGGGGGGCTTGAATGAGCAGTTCTTC	14	TRBD2	many	TRBV12-3/TRBV12-4	TRBJ2-1
CASSSRLAGQETQYF	TGTGCCAGCAGTTCCAGACTAGCGGGGCAAGAGACCCAGTACTTC	15	TRBD2	many	TRBV6-5	TRBJ2-5
CSARRTSTDTQYF	TGCAGTGCCCGGAGGACTAGCACAGATACGCAGTATTTT	13	-	-	TRBV20-1	TRBJ2-3
CSASGWGEGSYEQYF	TGCAGTGCCAGCGGATGGGGGGAGGGATCCTACGAGCAGTACTTC	15	TRBD2	once	TRBV20-1	TRBJ2-7
CASSLAGRANEQYF	TGCGCCAGCAGCTTGGCCGGCAGGGCCAATGAGCAGTACTTC	14	-	-	TRBV5-1	TRBJ2-5
CASLDSGGQETQYF	TGTGCCAGCCTGGATAGCGGGGGACAAGAGACCCAGTACTTC	14	TRBD2	-	TRBV3-1	TRBJ2-5
CSASGGPGSHEQYF	TGCAGTGCTAGTGGCGGGCCAGGGTCCCACGAGCAGTACTTC	14	-	-	TRBV20-1	TRBJ2-7
CASSQVLKDPHTQYF	TGCGCCAGCAGCCAAGTCCTCAAGGACCCTCATACGCAGTATTTT	15	-	few	TRBV4-1	TRBJ2-3
CASRRDTNSDTQYF	TGTGCCAGTCGCAGGGACACCAACTCGGATACGCAGTATTTT	14	-	-	TRBV7-2	TRBJ2-3
CASSLRGQGVRQPQHF	TGTGCCAGCAGCTTGAGGGGACAGGGTGTCCGTCAGCCCCAGCATTTT	16	TRBD1	-	TRBV5-6	TRBJ1-5
CASSQDAESQNIQYF	TGCGCCAGCAGCCAAGATGCAGAGAGCCAAAACATTCAGTACTTC	15	-	once	TRBV4-1	TRBJ2-4
CASSARQGADEQYF	TGTGCCAGCAGTGCGAGACAGGGGGCAGACGAGCAGTACTTC	14	TRBD1	-	TRBV12-3/TRBV12-4	TRBJ2-7